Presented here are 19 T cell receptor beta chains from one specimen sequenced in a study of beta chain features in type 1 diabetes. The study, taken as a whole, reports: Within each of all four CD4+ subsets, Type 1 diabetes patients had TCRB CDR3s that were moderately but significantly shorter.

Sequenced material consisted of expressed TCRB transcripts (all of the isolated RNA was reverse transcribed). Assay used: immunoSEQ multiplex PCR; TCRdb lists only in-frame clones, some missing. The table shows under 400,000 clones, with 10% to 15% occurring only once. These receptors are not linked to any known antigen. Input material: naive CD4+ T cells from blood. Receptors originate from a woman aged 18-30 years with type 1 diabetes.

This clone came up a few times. CDR3 sequence: CASSSTSGIFNEQFF. For the CDR3, the DNA is TGTGCCAGCAGTTCCACTAGCGGGATCTTCAATGAGCAGTTCTTC. The chain employs TRBV28 and TRBJ2-1; 10 nucleotides agree with TRBD2. CDR3 length: 15 residues. Germline CDR1 MDHEN, CDR2 SYDVKM. J was trimmed by 6 bases and V by 4 bases; bases with no gene match: 6.

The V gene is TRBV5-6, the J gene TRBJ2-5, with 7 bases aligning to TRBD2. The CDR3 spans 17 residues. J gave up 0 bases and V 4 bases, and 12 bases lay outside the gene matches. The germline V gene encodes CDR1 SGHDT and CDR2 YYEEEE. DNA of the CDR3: TGTGCCAGCAGCCCGGTCTGGGCTAGCGGATACCAAGAGACCCAGTACTTC. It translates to CASSPVWASGYQETQYF.

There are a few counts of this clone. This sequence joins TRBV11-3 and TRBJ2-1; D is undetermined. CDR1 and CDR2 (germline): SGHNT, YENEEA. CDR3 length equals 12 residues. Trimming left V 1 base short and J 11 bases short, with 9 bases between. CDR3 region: CASSLVVTKQFF. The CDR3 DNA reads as TGTGCCAGCAGCTTAGTAGTGACAAAGCAGTTCTTC.

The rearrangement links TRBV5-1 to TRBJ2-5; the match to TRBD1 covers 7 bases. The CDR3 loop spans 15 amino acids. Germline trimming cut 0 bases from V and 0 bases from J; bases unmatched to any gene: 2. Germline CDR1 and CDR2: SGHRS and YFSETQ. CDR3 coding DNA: TGCGCCAGCAGCTTGGGGACAGGTGACCAAGAGACCCAGTACTTC. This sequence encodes CASSLGTGDQETQYF.

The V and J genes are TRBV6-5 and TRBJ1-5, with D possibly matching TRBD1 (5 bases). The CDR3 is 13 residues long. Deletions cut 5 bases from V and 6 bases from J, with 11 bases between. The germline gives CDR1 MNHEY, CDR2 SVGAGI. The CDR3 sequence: CASSPRGAQPQHF. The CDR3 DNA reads TGTGCCAGCAGTCCCCGCGGGGCTCAGCCCCAGCATTTT.

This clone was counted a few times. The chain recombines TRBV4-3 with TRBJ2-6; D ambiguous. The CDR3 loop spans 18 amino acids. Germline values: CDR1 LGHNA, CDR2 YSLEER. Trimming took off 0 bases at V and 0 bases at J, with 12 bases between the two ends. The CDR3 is CASSQESSASSGANVLTF. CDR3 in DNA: TGCGCCAGCAGCCAAGAGTCGAGCGCATCCTCTGGGGCCAACGTCCTGACTTTC.

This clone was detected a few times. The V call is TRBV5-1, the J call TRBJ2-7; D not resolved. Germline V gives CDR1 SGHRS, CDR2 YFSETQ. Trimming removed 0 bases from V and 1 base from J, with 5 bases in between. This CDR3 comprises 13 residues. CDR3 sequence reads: CASSLGRSYEQYF. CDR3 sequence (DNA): TGCGCCAGCAGCTTGGGCAGGTCCTACGAGCAGTACTTC.

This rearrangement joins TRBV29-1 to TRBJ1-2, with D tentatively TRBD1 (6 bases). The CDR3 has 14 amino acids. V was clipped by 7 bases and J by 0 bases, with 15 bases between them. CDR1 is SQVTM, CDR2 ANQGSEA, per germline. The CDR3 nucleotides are TGCAGCGCTATTAACAGGGTTGCTAACTATGGCTACACCTTC. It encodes CSAINRVANYGYTF. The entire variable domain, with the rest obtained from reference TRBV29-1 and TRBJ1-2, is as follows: SAVISQKPSRDICQRGTSLTIQCQVDSQVTMMFWYRQQPGQSLTLIATANQGSEATYESGFVIDKFPISRPNLTFSTLTVSNMSPEDSSIYLCSAINRVANYGYTFGSGTRLTVV.

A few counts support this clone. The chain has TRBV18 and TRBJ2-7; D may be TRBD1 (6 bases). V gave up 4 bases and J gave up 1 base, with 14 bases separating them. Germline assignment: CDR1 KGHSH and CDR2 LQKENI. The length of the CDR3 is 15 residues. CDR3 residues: CASSHRDTESYEQYF. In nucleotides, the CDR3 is TGTGCCAGCTCACACCGGGACACGGAGTCCTACGAGCAGTACTTC.

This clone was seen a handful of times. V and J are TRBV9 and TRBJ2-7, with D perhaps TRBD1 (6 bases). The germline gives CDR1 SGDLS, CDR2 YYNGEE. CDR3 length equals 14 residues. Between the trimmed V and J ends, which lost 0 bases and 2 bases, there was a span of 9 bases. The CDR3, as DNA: TGTGCCAGCAGCGTAGATGCAGGGGCCTACGAGCAGTACTTC. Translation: CASSVDAGAYEQYF.

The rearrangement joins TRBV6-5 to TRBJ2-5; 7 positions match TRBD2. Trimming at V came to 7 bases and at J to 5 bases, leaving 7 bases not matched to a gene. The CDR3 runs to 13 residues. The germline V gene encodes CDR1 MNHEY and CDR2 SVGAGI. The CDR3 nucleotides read TGTGCCAGCACCACGGGGGGTGAGGAGACCCAGTACTTC. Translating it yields CASTTGGEETQYF.

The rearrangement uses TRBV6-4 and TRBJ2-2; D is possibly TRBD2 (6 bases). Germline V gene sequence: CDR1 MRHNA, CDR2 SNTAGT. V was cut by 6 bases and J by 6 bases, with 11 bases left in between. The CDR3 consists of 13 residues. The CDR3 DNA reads TGTGCCAGCAGGACGGGAGAGGCCGGGGAGCTGTTTTTT. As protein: CASRTGEAGELFF.

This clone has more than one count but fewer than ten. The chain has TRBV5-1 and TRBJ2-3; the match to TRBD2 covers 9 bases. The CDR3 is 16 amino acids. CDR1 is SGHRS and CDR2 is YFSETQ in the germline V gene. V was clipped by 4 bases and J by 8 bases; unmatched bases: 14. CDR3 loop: CASSIPRAGGSGTQYF. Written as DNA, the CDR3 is TGCGCCAGCAGCATTCCAAGAGCGGGAGGTTCTGGTACGCAGTATTTT.

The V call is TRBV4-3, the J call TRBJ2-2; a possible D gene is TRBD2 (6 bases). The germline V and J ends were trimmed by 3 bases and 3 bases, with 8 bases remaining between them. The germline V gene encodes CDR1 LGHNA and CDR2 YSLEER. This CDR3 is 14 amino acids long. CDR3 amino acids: CASSHGGDTGELFF. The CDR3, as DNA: TGCGCCAGCAGCCACGGGGGAGACACCGGGGAGCTGTTTTTT.

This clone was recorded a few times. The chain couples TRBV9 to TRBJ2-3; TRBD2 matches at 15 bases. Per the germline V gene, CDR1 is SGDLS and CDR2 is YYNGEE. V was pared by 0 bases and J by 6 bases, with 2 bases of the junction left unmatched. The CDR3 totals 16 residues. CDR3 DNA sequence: TGTGCCAGCAGCGTAGGGGGACTAGCGGGAGGTGATACGCAGTATTTT. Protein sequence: CASSVGGLAGGDTQYF. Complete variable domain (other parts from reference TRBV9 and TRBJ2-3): DSGVTQTPKHLITATGQRVTLRCSPRSGDLSVYWYQQSLDQGLQFLIQYYNGEERAKGNILERFSAQQFPDLHSELNLSSLELGDSALYFCASSVGGLAGGDTQYFGPGTRLTVL.

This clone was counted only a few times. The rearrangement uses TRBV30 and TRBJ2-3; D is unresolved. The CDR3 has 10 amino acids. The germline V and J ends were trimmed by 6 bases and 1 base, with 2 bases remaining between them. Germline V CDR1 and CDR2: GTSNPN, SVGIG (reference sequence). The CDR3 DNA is TGTGCCTGCGGCACAGATACGCAGTATTTT. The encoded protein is CACGTDTQYF.

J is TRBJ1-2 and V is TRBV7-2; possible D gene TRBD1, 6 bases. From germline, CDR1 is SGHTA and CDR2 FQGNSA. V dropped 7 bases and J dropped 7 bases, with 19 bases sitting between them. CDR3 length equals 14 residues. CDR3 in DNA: TGTGCCAGCACCCCCCCCCTCAGGGGCCGTGGCTACACCTTC. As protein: CASTPPLRGRGYTF.

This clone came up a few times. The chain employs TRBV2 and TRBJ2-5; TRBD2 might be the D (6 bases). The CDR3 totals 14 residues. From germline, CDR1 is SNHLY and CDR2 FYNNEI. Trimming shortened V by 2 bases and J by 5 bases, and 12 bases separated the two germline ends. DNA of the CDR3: TGTGCCAGCAGTGAATTTCGGGAGTTGGAGACCCAGTACTTC. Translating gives CASSEFRELETQYF.

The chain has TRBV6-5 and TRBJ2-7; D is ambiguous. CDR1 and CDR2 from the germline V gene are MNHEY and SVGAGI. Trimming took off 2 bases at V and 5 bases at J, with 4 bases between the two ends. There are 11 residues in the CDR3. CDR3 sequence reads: CASSYGHEQYF. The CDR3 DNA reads TGTGCCAGCAGTTACGGGCACGAGCAGTACTTC.